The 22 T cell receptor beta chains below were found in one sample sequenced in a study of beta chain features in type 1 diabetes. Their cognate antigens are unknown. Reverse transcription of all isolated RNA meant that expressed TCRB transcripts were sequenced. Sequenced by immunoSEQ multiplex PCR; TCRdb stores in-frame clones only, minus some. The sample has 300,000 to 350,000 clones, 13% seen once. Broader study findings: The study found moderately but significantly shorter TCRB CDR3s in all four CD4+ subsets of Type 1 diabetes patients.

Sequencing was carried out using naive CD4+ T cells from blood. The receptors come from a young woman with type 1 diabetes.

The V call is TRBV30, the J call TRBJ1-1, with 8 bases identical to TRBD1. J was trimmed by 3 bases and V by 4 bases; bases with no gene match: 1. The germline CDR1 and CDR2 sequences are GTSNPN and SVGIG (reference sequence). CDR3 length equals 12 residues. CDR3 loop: CAWTDRDTEAFF. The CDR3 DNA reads TGTGCCTGGACGGACAGGGACACTGAAGCTTTCTTT.

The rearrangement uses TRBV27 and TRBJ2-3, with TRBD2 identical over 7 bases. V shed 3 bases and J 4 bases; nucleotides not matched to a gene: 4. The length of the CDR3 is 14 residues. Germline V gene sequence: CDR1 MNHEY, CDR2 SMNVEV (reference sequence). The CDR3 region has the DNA TGTGCCAGCAGTTTCACTAGCGAGGCAGATACGCAGTATTTT. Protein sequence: CASSFTSEADTQYF.

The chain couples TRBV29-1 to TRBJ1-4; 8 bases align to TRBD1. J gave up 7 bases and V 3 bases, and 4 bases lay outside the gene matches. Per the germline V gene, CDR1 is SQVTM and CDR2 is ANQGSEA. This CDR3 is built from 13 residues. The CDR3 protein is CSVEGRGREKLFF. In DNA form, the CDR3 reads TGCAGCGTTGAGGGCAGGGGGCGTGAAAAACTGTTTTTT.

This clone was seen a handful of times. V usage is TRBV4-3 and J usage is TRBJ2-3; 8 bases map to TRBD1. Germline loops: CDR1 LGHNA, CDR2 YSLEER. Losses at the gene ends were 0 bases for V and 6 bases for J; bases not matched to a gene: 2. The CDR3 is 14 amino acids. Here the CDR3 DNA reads TGCGCCAGCAGCCAAGATCACAGGGGGGATACGCAGTATTTT. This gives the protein CASSQDHRGDTQYF.

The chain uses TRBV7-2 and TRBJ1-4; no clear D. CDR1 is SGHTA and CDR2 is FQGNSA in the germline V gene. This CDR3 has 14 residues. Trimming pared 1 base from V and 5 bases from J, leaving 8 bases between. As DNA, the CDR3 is TGTGCCAGCAGCTTAGGGGCCCGAAATGAAAAACTGTTTTTT. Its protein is CASSLGARNEKLFF.

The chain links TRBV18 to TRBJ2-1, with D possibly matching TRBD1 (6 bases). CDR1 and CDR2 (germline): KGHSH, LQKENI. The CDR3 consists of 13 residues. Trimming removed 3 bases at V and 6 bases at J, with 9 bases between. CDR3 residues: CASSPTGFNEQFF. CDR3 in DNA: TGTGCCAGCTCACCTACAGGGTTCAATGAGCAGTTCTTC.

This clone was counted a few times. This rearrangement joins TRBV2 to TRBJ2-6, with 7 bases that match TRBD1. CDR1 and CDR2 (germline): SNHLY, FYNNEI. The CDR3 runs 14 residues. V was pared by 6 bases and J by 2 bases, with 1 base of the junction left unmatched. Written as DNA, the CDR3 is TGTGCCAGCAGGGACAGGACTGGGGCCAACGTCCTGACTTTC. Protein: CASRDRTGANVLTF.

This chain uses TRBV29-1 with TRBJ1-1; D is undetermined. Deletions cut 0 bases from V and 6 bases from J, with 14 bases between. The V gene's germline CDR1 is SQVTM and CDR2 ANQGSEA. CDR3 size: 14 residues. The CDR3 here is CSVEEREFKSEAFF. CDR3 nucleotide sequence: TGCAGCGTTGAAGAGAGGGAGTTTAAGTCTGAAGCTTTCTTT.

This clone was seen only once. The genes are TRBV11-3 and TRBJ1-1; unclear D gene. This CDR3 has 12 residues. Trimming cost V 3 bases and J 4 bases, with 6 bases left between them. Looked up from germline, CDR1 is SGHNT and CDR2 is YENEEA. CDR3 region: CASSFSSTEAFF. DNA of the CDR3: TGTGCCAGCAGCTTCTCCAGCACTGAAGCTTTCTTT.

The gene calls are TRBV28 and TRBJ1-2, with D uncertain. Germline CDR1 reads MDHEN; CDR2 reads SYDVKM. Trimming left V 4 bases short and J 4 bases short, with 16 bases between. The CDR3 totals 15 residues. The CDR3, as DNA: TGTGCCAGCAGTTCCTCGGACGGGAGGTTCTATGGCTACACCTTC. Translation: CASSSSDGRFYGYTF.

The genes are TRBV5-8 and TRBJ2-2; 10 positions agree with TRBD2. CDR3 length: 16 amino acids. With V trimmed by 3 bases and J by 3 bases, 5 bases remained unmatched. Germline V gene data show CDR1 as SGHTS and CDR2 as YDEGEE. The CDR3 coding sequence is TGTGCCAGCAGCTCTACTAGCGGGACTCACACCGGGGAGCTGTTTTTT. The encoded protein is CASSSTSGTHTGELFF.

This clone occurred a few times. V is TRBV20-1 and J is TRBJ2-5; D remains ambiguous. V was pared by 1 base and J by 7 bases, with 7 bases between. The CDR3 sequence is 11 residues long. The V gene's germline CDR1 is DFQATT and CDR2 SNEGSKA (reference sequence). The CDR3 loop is CSARVGGTQYF. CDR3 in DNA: TGCAGTGCTAGAGTAGGCGGGACCCAGTACTTC.

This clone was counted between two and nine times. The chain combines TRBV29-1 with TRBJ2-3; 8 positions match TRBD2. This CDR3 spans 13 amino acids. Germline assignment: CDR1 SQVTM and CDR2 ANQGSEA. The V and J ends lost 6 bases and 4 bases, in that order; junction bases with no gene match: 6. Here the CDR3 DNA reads TGCAGCGTACCGGGACTAGGGTCAGATACGCAGTATTTT. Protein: CSVPGLGSDTQYF.

The CDR3 is CASSLSGTANTGELFF. CDR3 sequence (DNA): TGCGCCAGCAGCCTATCCGGGACAGCAAACACCGGGGAGCTGTTTTTT. The gene calls are TRBV5-1 and TRBJ2-2; 7 nucleotides align to TRBD1. With V trimmed by 4 bases and J by 2 bases, 8 bases remained unmatched. The CDR3 consists of 16 residues. The germline V gene encodes CDR1 SGHRS and CDR2 YFSETQ.

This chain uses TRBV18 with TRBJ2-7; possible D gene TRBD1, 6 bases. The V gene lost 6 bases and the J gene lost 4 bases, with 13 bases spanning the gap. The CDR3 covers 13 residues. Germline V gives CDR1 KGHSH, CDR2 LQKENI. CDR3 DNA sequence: TGTGCCAGCTCCCTCTCCAGGGGTTACGAGCAGTACTTC. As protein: CASSLSRGYEQYF.

The CDR3 spells CASSFSEAEAPYNEQFF. CDR3 bases: TGTGCCAGCAGTTTTTCCGAAGCGGAGGCGCCCTACAATGAGCAGTTCTTC. The chain joins TRBV28 to TRBJ2-1; D is perhaps TRBD2 (5 bases). This CDR3 spans 17 amino acids. Trimming took off 3 bases at V and 2 bases at J, with 17 bases between the two ends. Germline V gene data show CDR1 as MDHEN and CDR2 as SYDVKM.

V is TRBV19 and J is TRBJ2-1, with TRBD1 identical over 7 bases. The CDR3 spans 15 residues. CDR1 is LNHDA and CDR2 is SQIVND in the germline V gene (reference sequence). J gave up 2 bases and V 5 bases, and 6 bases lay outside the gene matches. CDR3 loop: CASSPGQVAYNEQFF. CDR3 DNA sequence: TGTGCCAGTAGTCCCGGACAGGTCGCCTACAATGAGCAGTTCTTC.

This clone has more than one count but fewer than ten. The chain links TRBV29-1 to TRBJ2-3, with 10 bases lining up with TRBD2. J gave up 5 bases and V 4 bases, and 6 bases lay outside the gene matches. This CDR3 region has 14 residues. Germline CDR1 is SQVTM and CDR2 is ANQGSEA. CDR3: CSVGSSGRQDTQYF. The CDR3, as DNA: TGCAGCGTTGGATCTAGCGGGAGACAAGATACGCAGTATTTT.

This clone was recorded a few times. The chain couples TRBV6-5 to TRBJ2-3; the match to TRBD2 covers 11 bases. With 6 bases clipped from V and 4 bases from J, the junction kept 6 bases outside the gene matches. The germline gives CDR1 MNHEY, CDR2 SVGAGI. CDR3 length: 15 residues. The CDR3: CASRQLAGGPDTQYF. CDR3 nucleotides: TGTGCCAGCAGGCAGCTAGCGGGAGGTCCAGATACGCAGTATTTT.

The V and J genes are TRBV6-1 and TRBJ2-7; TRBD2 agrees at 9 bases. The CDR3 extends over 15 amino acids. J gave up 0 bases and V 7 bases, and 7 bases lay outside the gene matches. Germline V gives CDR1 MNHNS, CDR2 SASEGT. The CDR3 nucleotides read TGTGCCAGCACGGCGGGAGGGGACGGCTCCTACGAGCAGTACTTC. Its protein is CASTAGGDGSYEQYF.

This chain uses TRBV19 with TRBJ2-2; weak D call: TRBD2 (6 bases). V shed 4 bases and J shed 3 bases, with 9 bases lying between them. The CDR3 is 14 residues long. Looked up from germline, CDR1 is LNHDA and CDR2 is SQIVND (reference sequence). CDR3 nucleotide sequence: TGTGCCAGTAGTAAGGAGGGGTACACCGGGGAGCTGTTTTTT. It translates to CASSKEGYTGELFF.

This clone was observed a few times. The CDR3 nucleotides are TGTGCCAGCAGCTCGGACACCTATGGCTACACCTTC. This codes for CASSSDTYGYTF. The V and J genes are TRBV5-4 and TRBJ1-2; D may be TRBD1 (5 bases). The CDR3 has 12 residues. Trimming cost V 3 bases and J 4 bases, with 7 bases left between them. CDR1 SGHNT and CDR2 YYREEE come from the germline V gene (reference sequence).